The source of this TCR beta chain is a study of human T cells and chemical hapten exposure. This clonotype showed up many times. Its specificity is unknown. Study-wide results and limits: TCRs at a frequency above 1 in 1000 stayed unchanged with DPC sensitization.

Trimming took 1 base from V and 3 from J, leaving 15 bases between them. CDR3 size: 16 residues. Germline V lookup: CDR1 DFQATT, CDR2 SNEGSKA (reference sequence). Time point defined: patch test 3, about 24 weeks after DPC sensitization. Indicated treatment: therapeutic diphenylcyclopropenone sensitization with weekly scalp DPC. The template was total RNA from unfractionated whole blood. Individual cDNA molecules (in the library) carried attached unique molecular identifiers. TCRdb analysed the RACE reads with MiXCR anew, one entry per CDR3 protein. The sample lists around 130,000 distinct CDR3 sequences; around 10% were seen once.

The material was whole blood, obtained in connection with sensitization to the hapten diphenylcyclopropenone (DPC). The chain has TRBV20-1 and TRBJ1-4; D is possibly TRBD1 (5 bases). This TCR was recovered from a woman in her fifties or sixties with alopecia areata. Some clones in this sample may be carry-over from other donors' samples. The CDR3 DNA is TGCAGTGCTAGAGTCGAGGTTTGGGGACCTAATGAAAAACTGTTTTTT. Protein: CSARVEVWGPNEKLFF.